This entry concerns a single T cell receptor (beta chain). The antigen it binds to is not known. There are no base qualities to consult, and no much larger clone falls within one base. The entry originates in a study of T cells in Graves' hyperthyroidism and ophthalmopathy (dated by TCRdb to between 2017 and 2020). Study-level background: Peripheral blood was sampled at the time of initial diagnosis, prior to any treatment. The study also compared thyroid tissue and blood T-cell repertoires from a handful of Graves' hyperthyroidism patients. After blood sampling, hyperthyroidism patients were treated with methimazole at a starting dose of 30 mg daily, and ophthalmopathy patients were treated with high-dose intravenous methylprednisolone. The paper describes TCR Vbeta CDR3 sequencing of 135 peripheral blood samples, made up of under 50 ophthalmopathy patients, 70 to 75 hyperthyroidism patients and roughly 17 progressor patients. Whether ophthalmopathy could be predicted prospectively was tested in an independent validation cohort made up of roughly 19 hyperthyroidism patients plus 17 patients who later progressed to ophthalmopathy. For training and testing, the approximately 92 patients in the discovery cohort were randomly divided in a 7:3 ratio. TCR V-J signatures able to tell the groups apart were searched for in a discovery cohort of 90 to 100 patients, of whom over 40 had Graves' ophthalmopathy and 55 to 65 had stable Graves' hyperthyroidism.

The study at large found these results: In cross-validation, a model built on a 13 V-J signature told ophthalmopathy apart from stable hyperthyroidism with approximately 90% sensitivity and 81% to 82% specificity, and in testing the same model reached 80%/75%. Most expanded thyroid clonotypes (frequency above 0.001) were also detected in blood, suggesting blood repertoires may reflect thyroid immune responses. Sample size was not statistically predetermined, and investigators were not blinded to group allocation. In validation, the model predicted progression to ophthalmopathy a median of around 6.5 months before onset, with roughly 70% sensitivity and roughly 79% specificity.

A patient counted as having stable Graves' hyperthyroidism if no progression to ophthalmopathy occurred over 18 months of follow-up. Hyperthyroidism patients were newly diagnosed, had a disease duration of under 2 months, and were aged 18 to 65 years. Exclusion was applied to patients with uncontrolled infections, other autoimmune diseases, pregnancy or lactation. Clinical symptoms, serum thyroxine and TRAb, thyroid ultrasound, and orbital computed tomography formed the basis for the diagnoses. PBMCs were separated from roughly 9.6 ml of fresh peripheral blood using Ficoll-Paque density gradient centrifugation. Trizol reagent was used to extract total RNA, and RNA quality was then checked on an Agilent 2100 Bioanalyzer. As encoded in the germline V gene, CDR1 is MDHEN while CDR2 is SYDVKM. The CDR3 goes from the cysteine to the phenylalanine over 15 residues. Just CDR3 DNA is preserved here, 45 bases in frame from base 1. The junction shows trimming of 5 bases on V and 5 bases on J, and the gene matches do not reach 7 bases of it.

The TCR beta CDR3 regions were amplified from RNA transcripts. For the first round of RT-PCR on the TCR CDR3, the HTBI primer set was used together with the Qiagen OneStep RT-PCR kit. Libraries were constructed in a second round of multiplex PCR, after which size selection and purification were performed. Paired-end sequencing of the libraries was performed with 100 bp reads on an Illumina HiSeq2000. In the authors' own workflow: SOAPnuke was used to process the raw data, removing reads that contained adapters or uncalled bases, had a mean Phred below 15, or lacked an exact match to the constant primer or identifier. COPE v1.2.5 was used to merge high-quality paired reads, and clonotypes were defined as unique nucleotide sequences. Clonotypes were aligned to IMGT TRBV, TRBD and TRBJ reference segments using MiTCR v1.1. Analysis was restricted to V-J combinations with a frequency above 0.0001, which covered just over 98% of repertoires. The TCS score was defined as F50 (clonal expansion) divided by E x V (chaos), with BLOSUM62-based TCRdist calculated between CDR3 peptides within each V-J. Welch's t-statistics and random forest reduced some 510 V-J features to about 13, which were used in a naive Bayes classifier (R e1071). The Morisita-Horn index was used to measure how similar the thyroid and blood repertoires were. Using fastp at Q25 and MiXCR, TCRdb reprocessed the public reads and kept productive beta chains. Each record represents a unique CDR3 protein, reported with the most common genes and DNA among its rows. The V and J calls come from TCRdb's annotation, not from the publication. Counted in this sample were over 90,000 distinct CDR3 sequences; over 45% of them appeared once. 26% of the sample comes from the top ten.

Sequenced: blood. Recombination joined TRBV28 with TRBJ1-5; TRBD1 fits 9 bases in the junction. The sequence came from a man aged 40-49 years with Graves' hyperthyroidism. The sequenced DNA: TGTGCCAGCAGTCCGGGACAGGGAAACTATCAGCCCCAGCATTTT. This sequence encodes CASSPGQGNYQPQHF.